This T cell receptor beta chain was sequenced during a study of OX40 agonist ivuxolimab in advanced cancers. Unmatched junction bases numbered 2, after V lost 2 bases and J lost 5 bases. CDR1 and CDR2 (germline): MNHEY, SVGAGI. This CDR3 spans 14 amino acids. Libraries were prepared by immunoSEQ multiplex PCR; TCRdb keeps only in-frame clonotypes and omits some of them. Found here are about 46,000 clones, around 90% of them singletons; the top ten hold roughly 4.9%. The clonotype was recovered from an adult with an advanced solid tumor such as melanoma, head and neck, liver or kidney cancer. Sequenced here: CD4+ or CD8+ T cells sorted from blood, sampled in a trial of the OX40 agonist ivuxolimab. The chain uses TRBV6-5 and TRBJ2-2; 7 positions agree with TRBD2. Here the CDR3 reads CASSYEAGTGELFF. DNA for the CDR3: TGTGCCAGCAGTTACGAAGCGGGAACCGGGGAGCTGTTTTTT.